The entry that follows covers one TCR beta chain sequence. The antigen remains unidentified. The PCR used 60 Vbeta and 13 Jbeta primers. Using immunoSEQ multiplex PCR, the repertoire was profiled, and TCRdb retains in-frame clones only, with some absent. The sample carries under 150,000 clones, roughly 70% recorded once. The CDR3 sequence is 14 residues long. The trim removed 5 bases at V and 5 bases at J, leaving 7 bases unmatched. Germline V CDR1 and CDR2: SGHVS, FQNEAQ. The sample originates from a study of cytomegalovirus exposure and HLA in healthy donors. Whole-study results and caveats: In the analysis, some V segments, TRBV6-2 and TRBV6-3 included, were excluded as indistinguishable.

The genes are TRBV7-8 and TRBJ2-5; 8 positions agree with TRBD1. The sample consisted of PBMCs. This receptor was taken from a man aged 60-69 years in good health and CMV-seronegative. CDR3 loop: CASSPRQGRETQYF. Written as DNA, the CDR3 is TGTGCCAGCAGCCCAAGACAGGGGAGGGAGACCCAGTACTTC. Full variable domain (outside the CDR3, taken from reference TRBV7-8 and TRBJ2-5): GAGVSQSPRYKVAKRGQDVALRCDPISGHVSLFWYQQALGQGPEFLTYFQNEAQLDKSGLPSDRFFAERPEGSVSTLKIQRTQQEDSAVYLCASSPRQGRETQYFGPGTRLLVL.